Listed below are T cell receptor beta chains from one sample, sequenced in a study of identifying expanded T cells in peripheral blood. Assay: immunoSEQ multiplex PCR; the TCRdb copy retains only in-frame clones and omits some. The sample yields about 94,000 clones, approximately 85% seen once. Sequenced input: blood. All receptors come from a person between 18 and 75 years old in good health. The conserved cysteine and the conserved F or W are not part of the CDR3 here. Some rows mark clone size as missing; the rest say once, few, many or name a class of expanded clone.

j_call | v_call | clone_size | cdr3_aa
TRBJ1-1 | TRBV30 | few | AWSLSPGQGTEAF
TRBJ2-2 | TRBV6-5 | - | ASSYVPRSTGELF
TRBJ1-1 | TRBV5-1 | few | ASSNRQGVTEAF
TRBJ2-5 | TRBV7-7 | - | ASSPSQGHEQY
TRBJ1-1 | TRBV6-5 | - | ASTSGLYTEAF
TRBJ1-1 | TRBV30 | - | AWSVGFWAF
TRBJ2-1 | TRBV9 | - | ASSLNKGGGQF
TRBJ1-5 | TRBV19 | - | ASSIFQTQGNQPQH
TRBJ2-2 | TRBV7-9 | - | ASSLGRHDTGELF
TRBJ1-3 | TRBV9 | - | ASSAQQTGSGNTIY
TRBJ1-2 | TRBV2 | - | ASGQDLNYGYT
TRBJ2-7 | TRBV5-4 | - | ASSLDGDTYEQY
TRBJ2-5 | TRBV13 | - | ASTRGPFAETQY
TRBJ2-2 | TRBV4-2 | - | ASSPPSGQNTGELF
TRBJ1-1 | TRBV13 | - | ASSAPSGRQEAF
TRBJ1-3 | TRBV6-6 | - | ASSRWVDGNTIY
TRBJ2-7 | TRBV4-1 | - | ASSQDPKGAGYEQY
TRBJ1-2 | TRBV27 | - | ASSLGGPTNYGYT
TRBJ2-5 | TRBV19 | - | ASSQGGQETQY
TRBJ2-7 | TRBV19 | - | ASSMGVTTYEQY
TRBJ2-1 | TRBV10-3 | - | AISDVGQTYNEQF
TRBJ1-2 | TRBV5-1 | - | ASSPTTGDLNYGYT
TRBJ1-6 | TRBV9 | - | ASSVDRYNSPLH
TRBJ2-2 | TRBV19 | - | ASSMGQRIDTGELF
TRBJ2-1 | TRBV10-3 | - | AITGTSENNEQF
TRBJ1-1 | TRBV7-9 | - | ASSLDGGAMNTEAF
TRBJ2-7 | TRBV7-9 | - | ASSLDAGFEQY
TRBJ1-2 | TRBV6-6 | - | ASSYSQGAGYT
TRBJ1-6 | TRBV27 | - | ASSLTGNRGNSPLH
TRBJ1-3 | TRBV10-3 | - | AISESYSGNTIY
TRBJ1-5 | TRBV10-3 | - | AISKGTANQPQH
TRBJ1-5 | TRBV7-2 | few | ASSPATGEYQPQH
TRBJ2-3 | TRBV29-1 | - | SVGYPGATDTQY
TRBJ2-6 | TRBV6-5 | - | ASSSQGAGANVLT
TRBJ1-2 | TRBV5-6 | - | ASSIGSYGYT
TRBJ2-1 | TRBV7-9 | - | ASSAAGGRALEQF
TRBJ1-2 | TRBV6-6 | - | ASSLQGGGGYT
TRBJ2-7 | TRBV30 | - | AWSDPLGPPYEQY
TRBJ1-1 | TRBV7-9 | - | ASSPSGGSGTEAF
TRBJ1-5 | TRBV6-5 | - | ASKMGGGDQPQH
TRBJ2-2 | TRBV7-8 | - | ASSSRQLSTGELF
TRBJ1-1 | TRBV6-1 | once | ASRDFGAGNTEAF
TRBJ2-1 | TRBV11-3 | - | ASSPQVGGTLYNEQF
TRBJ2-7 | TRBV27 | - | ASSLRAGGPYEQY
TRBJ2-5 | TRBV7-6 | - | ASSPHAVGGQETQY
TRBJ1-2 | TRBV30 | - | ACETGTGYT
TRBJ1-5 | TRBV19 | - | ASSTSGLRSNQPQH
TRBJ1-1 | TRBV5-1 | - | ASSLATGVEAF
TRBJ2-1 | TRBV7-2 | - | ASSLGLADNEQF
TRBJ1-1 | TRBV20-1 | - | SIVTDEAF
TRBJ2-1 | TRBV14 | - | ASSQDRVTTGHSLVPNEQF
TRBJ1-5 | TRBV5-5 | once | ASSSRQGALNQPQH
TRBJ1-4 | TRBV28 | - | ASRGQGIREKLF
TRBJ1-2 | TRBV5-1 | - | ASSLVGGFDGYT
TRBJ1-1 | TRBV2 | - | ASSSDSAATEAF
TRBJ1-6 | TRBV30 | - | AWTAYNSPLH
TRBJ1-1 | TRBV6-1 | few | ASSGINTEAF
TRBJ1-2 | TRBV5-1 | - | ASSLEGGETSSSGYT
TRBJ1-3 | TRBV7-9 | - | ASAEGHRSNTIY
TRBJ2-1 | TRBV5-1 | - | ASSGEPYNEQF